Below, 26 T cell receptor beta chains from the same sample are listed, as sequenced in a study of T-cell reconstitution after alpha-beta-depleted transplantation in children (dated by TCRdb to the mid-2010s). The sample's treatment or condition label is to be understood as: allogeneic hematopoietic cell transplantation with graft depleted of TCRalphabeta T cells and CD19 B cells. The library was obtained by PCR. The listed sequencing device is Illumina HiSeq 2500. TCR library preparation used molecular barcoding, with unique molecular identifiers applied to normalize quantification of the TCRbeta repertoire. TCRdb passed the public sequencing reads through fastp at Q25 and MiXCR, retaining productive beta sequences. Every distinct CDR3 protein forms one entry, paired with its most common genes and DNA. Here the sample has approximately 500,000 distinct CDR3 sequences; 25% to 30% occur a single time. The ten largest make up around a third of the sample.

This material consisted of PBMCs, taken before TCRalphabeta/CD19-depleted stem cell transplant. The receptors shown here come from a boy under two years old with Wiskott-Aldrich syndrome, due to receive a stem cell transplant.

This clonotype has only a few counts. CDR3 nucleotide sequence: TGCGCCAGCAGCCGGGACCCCCTCACAGATACGCAGTATTTT. Protein: CASSRDPLTDTQYF. The genes are TRBV5-1 and TRBJ2-3; D may be TRBD1 or TRBD2 (5 bases each). This CDR3 contains 14 residues. V dropped 4 bases and J dropped 2 bases, with 11 bases sitting between them. CDR1 and CDR2 from the germline V gene are SGHRS and YFSETQ.

In its sample, this clonotype was seen a few times. This rearrangement joins TRBV5-1 to TRBJ2-7; 8 nucleotides align to TRBD2. V dropped 5 bases and J dropped 3; count of bases not matched to a gene: 10. The CDR3 covers 15 residues. CDR1 is SGHRS, CDR2 YFSETQ, per germline. The CDR3 loop reads CASSRGTRSIYEQYF. The CDR3 DNA reads as TGCGCCAGCAGTAGGGGGACTAGAAGTATCTACGAGCAGTACTTC.

CDR3 sequence: CASSLRRGRTNEQFF. As DNA, the CDR3 is TGTGCCAGCAGCCTCCGTCGGGGGAGGACCAATGAGCAGTTCTTC. The chain recombines TRBV7-6 with TRBJ2-1, with TRBD2 as a possible D gene (6 bases). The CDR3 has 15 residues. Germline V gives CDR1 SGHVS, CDR2 FNYEAQ. V was shortened by 5 bases and J by 6 bases, with 17 bases between the two germline ends.

The J gene is TRBJ1-2, the V gene TRBV7-2; D ambiguous. The V gene lost 0 bases and the J gene lost 2 bases, with 4 bases spanning the gap. The CDR3 length is 13 residues. Germline CDR1 reads SGHTA; CDR2 reads FQGNSA. The chain's CDR3 is CASSLAKNYGYTF. The CDR3 DNA reads TGTGCCAGCAGCTTAGCGAAGAACTATGGCTACACCTTC.

The chain uses TRBV10-3 and TRBJ2-4; 8 bases line up with TRBD2. The germline V gene encodes CDR1 ENHRY and CDR2 SYGVKD. Trimming at V came to 5 bases and at J to 3 bases, leaving 9 bases not matched to a gene. This CDR3 is built from 16 residues. CDR3: CAISPGSSGNKNIQYF. The CDR3 region has the DNA TGTGCCATCAGTCCCGGGAGTAGCGGGAACAAAAACATTCAGTACTTC.

CDR3 in DNA: TGTGCCAGCAGTCCCGGACAGGGGGCATCTGAAGCTTTCTTT. It is translated as CASSPGQGASEAFF. The rearrangement links TRBV12-3 or TRBV12-4 to TRBJ1-1; 11 nucleotides agree with TRBD1. V trimming: 5 bases; J trimming: 6 bases; junction bases outside the gene matches: 5. CDR3 size: 14 residues.

This clonotype appeared once. This sequence joins TRBV27 and TRBJ2-2; D unclear. V was pared by 5 bases and J by 6 bases, with 16 bases between. Looked up from germline, CDR1 is MNHEY and CDR2 is SMNVEV (reference sequence). CDR3 length: 15 residues. The CDR3 protein is CASSPSALWAGELFF. The CDR3 DNA sequence: TGTGCCAGCAGTCCATCGGCCCTCTGGGCCGGGGAGCTGTTTTTT.

The chain carries TRBV20-1 and TRBJ2-1; D gene ambiguous. Trimming took 4 bases from V and 1 from J, leaving 5 bases between them. The CDR3 totals 12 residues. The V gene's germline CDR1 is DFQATT and CDR2 SNEGSKA (reference sequence). The CDR3 region is CSAKESYNEQFF. Here the CDR3 DNA reads TGCAGTGCTAAAGAGTCCTACAATGAGCAGTTCTTC.

This clonotype was detected a few times. The chain uses TRBV20-1 and TRBJ2-7; D call uncertain. Germline V gene lookup returns CDR1 DFQATT and CDR2 SNEGSKA (reference sequence). Trimming took off 0 bases at V and 1 base at J, with 4 bases between the two ends. This CDR3 is 12 amino acids long. Here the CDR3 reads CSAREGSYEQYF. Written as DNA, the CDR3 is TGCAGTGCTAGAGAGGGTTCCTACGAGCAGTACTTC.

The V call is TRBV29-1, the J call TRBJ2-5; D remains ambiguous. This CDR3 has 13 residues. V was cut by 4 bases and J by 2 bases, with 11 bases left in between. The V gene's germline CDR1 is SQVTM and CDR2 ANQGSEA. CDR3 region: CSVARTAQETQYF. Written as DNA, the CDR3 is TGCAGCGTTGCCCGGACGGCGCAAGAGACCCAGTACTTC.

This clonotype was detected ten times or more. The chain has TRBV5-1 and TRBJ2-1, with TRBD1 matching over 7 bases. In germline, CDR1 is SGHRS, CDR2 YFSETQ. J was trimmed by 7 bases and V by 0 bases; bases with no gene match: 1. The CDR3 length is 13 residues. For the CDR3, the DNA is TGCGCCAGCAGCTTGGCCAGGGGGAATGAGCAGTTCTTC. Its translation is CASSLARGNEQFF.

The chain joins TRBV20-1 to TRBJ2-1; D is unresolved. CDR3 length: 11 amino acids. CDR1 is DFQATT and CDR2 is SNEGSKA in the germline V gene (reference sequence). V was clipped by 1 base and J by 8 bases, with 6 bases between them. The CDR3 region has the DNA TGCAGTGCTAGAGTAAAGGATGAGCAGTTCTTC. Protein product: CSARVKDEQFF.

The chain carries TRBV6-5 and TRBJ2-3; D is possibly TRBD1 or TRBD2 (5 bases each). The CDR3 consists of 15 residues. The V gene lost 3 bases and the J gene lost 1 base, with 11 bases spanning the gap. CDR1 is MNHEY, CDR2 SVGAGI, per germline. The CDR3 nucleotides are TGTGCCAGCAGTTATAAGGTGGGACGCACAGATACGCAGTATTTT. This codes for CASSYKVGRTDTQYF.

V usage is TRBV7-3 and J usage is TRBJ2-2; a possible D gene is TRBD2 (6 bases). The V end was cut by 4 bases, the J end by 3 bases, with 6 bases between. Per the germline V gene, CDR1 is SGHTA and CDR2 is FQGTGA. The CDR3 covers 13 residues. CDR3 sequence reads: CASSWDYTGELFF. The CDR3 DNA reads as TGTGCCAGCAGCTGGGACTACACCGGGGAGCTGTTTTTT.

The chain combines TRBV12-3 or TRBV12-4 with TRBJ2-1; TRBD1 matches 7 bases. V lost 2 bases to trimming and J lost 7 bases; unmatched junction nucleotides: 8. This CDR3 comprises 15 residues. CDR3 sequence reads: CASSLRQGVGNEQFF. In DNA, the CDR3 is TGTGCCAGCAGTTTACGGCAGGGGGTAGGGAATGAGCAGTTCTTC.

The J gene is TRBJ2-3, the V gene TRBV5-1, with D perhaps matching TRBD1 (6 bases). From germline, CDR1 is SGHRS and CDR2 YFSETQ. This CDR3 contains 15 residues. The germline V and J ends were trimmed by 0 bases and 6 bases, with 14 bases remaining between them. CDR3 loop: CASSLGRDTRDTQYF. The CDR3 nucleotides are TGCGCCAGCAGCTTGGGACGGGACACCCGGGATACGCAGTATTTT.

The chain combines TRBV5-5 with TRBJ2-1; 9 positions agree with TRBD1. The J segment lost 2 bases and the V segment lost 4 bases, leaving 7 bases of the junction unmatched. The CDR3 sequence is 16 residues long. CDR1 and CDR2 (germline): SGHKS, YYEKEE (reference sequence). CDR3 in amino acids: CASSPPGTGPYNEQFF. The CDR3 bases are TGTGCCAGCAGCCCCCCCGGGACAGGGCCCTACAATGAGCAGTTCTTC.

This clonotype was detected only a few times. The CDR3 is CASLGGQGRNEQYF. The CDR3 coding sequence is TGTGCCAGCCTTGGGGGACAGGGGCGGAACGAGCAGTACTTC. This chain uses TRBV28 with TRBJ2-7; 10 bases agree with TRBD1. The CDR3 spans 14 residues. After removal of 8 bases from V and 5 bases from J, the junction contained 9 bases not matched to a gene. Germline V CDR1 and CDR2: MDHEN, SYDVKM.

The sample holds a few counts of this clonotype. This sequence joins TRBV29-1 and TRBJ1-3; D is unclear. Germline V lookup: CDR1 SQVTM, CDR2 ANQGSEA. The CDR3 is 13 amino acids. Trimming took off 0 bases at V and 0 bases at J, with 3 bases between the two ends. CDR3 protein: CSVEDGSGNTIYF. The DNA for the CDR3 is TGCAGCGTTGAAGATGGCTCTGGAAACACCATATATTTT.

J is TRBJ2-2 and V is TRBV5-1; 12 bases match TRBD1. Germline trimming cut 3 bases from V and 6 bases from J; bases unmatched to any gene: 6. There are 16 residues in the CDR3. Germline CDR1 SGHRS, CDR2 YFSETQ. CDR3 sequence: CASSWGQGAMAGELFF. The CDR3 DNA reads TGCGCCAGCAGCTGGGGACAGGGGGCGATGGCCGGGGAGCTGTTTTTT.

The V gene is TRBV12-3 or TRBV12-4, the J gene TRBJ1-5; TRBD1 matches at 7 bases. Trimming at V came to 7 bases and at J to 8 bases, leaving 14 bases not matched to a gene. This CDR3 spans 15 amino acids. The CDR3 DNA follows: TGTGCCAGCACCCTAACCCGGACAGGCGGGGAGCCCCAGCATTTT. It specifies CASTLTRTGGEPQHF.

This clonotype showed up just a few times. The rearrangement links TRBV29-1 to TRBJ2-1; 11 positions match TRBD2. The germline gives CDR1 SQVTM, CDR2 ANQGSEA. This CDR3 is 19 amino acids long. V lost 0 bases and J lost 4; bases outside the gene matches: 14. The CDR3 nucleotides are TGCAGCGTTGAAGATTTTATGGGGACTAGCGGACCACAGTACAATGAGCAGTTCTTC. It codes for CSVEDFMGTSGPQYNEQFF.

This chain joins TRBV7-8 and TRBJ2-7; 8 bases line up with TRBD2. Germline values: CDR1 SGHVS, CDR2 FQNEAQ. J lost 4 bases, V lost 0 bases, and 8 bases had no gene match. The CDR3 consists of 16 residues. In nucleotides, the CDR3 is TGTGCCAGCAGCTTAGCTAGCAGCGGGAGACCTTACGAGCAGTACTTC. It specifies CASSLASSGRPYEQYF.

The chain couples TRBV24-1 to TRBJ2-1; a weak D match, TRBD1 (6 bases). Germline CDR1 reads KGHDR; CDR2 reads SFDVKD. The V end was cut by 1 base, the J end by 6 bases, with 15 bases between. CDR3 length: 16 residues. CDR3 protein: CATSDFRRGGSNEQFF. Here the CDR3 DNA reads TGTGCCACCAGTGATTTTAGGCGAGGGGGTAGCAATGAGCAGTTCTTC.

In this sample, this clonotype turned up a few times. This rearrangement joins TRBV27 to TRBJ1-3, with D maybe TRBD1 (5 bases). V was trimmed by 8 bases and J by 1 base, leaving 18 bases between them. This CDR3 has 16 residues. Germline values: CDR1 MNHEY, CDR2 SMNVEV (reference sequence). The CDR3 protein is CASGSLGKGSGNTIYF. CDR3 in DNA: TGTGCCAGCGGGAGTTTAGGAAAGGGGTCTGGAAACACCATATATTTT.

The chain couples TRBV5-1 to TRBJ2-2; 7 bases are shared with TRBD2. The junction had 7 bases not matched to a gene; V was cut back by 5 bases and J by 6 bases. The CDR3 contains 14 residues. CDR1 is SGHRS, CDR2 YFSETQ, per germline. CDR3 sequence: CASSPAGEAGELFF. The CDR3 region has the DNA TGCGCCAGCAGTCCGGCGGGAGAGGCCGGGGAGCTGTTTTTT.